The sample holds a few counts of the clone carrying this T cell receptor beta chain. Its antigen is not known. This specimen comes from a study of cytomegalovirus exposure and HLA in healthy donors. PCR was performed using 60 Vbeta and 13 Jbeta primers. Measured with immunoSEQ multiplex PCR; TCRdb has only the in-frame clones, and not every one. In the table there are around 150,000 clones, about 72% of which are singletons. Germline V CDR1 and CDR2: MGHRA, YSYEKL. The length of the CDR3 is 15 residues. Trimming took off 1 base at V and 4 bases at J, with 13 bases between the two ends. Likely unrecorded immune exposures existed in these nominally healthy donors. General study points: The presence/absence work took it that sequencing depth was about the same across donors. Later analysis associated a missense DCLRE1C variant with TCR beta V- and J-gene trimming.

This clonotype was obtained from a man between 50 and 59 years old in good health and CMV-seropositive. V usage is TRBV4-1 and J usage is TRBJ1-2; D unclear. Sequencing input: PBMCs. This CDR3 is CASSQVGGALYGYTF. CDR3 nucleotides: TGCGCCAGCAGCCAAGTCGGAGGAGCCCTCTATGGCTACACCTTC.